This TCR beta chain is from a study of blood T cell repertoires in COVID-19. Across the whole study: The United States, Italy and Spain provided the acute and convalescent COVID-19 samples.

This CDR3 has 13 residues. V was trimmed by 3 bases and J by 0 bases, leaving 6 bases between them. The germline V gene has CDR1 SGDLS and CDR2 YYNGEE. Sequenced by immunoSEQ multiplex PCR; TCRdb stores in-frame clones only, minus some. This table holds about 230,000 clones, over 80% found once. Sequenced: peripheral blood. The clonotype was recovered from a woman in her 70s with active or convalescent COVID-19. The genes are TRBV9 and TRBJ1-1; D unresolved. CDR3: CASSAGLNTEAFF. As DNA, the CDR3 is TGTGCCAGCAGCGCGGGTTTGAACACTGAAGCTTTCTTT.